The present entry profiles one T cell receptor (beta chain) with its context. Its antigen is not known. V was cut by 7 bases and J by 4 bases, with 13 bases left in between. This CDR3 is 14 amino acids long. Germline CDR1 is MDHEN and CDR2 is SYDVKM. Clones were read by immunoSEQ multiplex PCR, and TCRdb kept only the in-frame ones, dropping some. The sample holds some 110,000 clones, about 95% seen once. This sample was taken from a study of siplizumab effects on memory and regulatory T cells. Study outcomes and limitations: It was not possible to assign a naive or memory phenotype to roughly 80-96% of proliferating CD4+ or CD8+ clones. Alloreactive sequences tracing back to unstimulated CD4+ memory cells fell significantly with siplizumab. A mean of approximately 70% of mappable alloreactive CD4+ clones were Treg-derived with siplizumab, compared with about 28% in controls. Naive T cells were seen as more diverse than memory cells and as major alloresponse contributors.

This chain uses TRBV28 with TRBJ2-2, with a possible D match to TRBD1 (6 bases). Sequencing was performed on non-Treg CD4+ T cells sorted from blood. This clonotype was obtained from a human donor in good health. CDR3 region: CASTLQGSTGELFF. As DNA, the CDR3 is TGTGCCAGCACCTTACAGGGCAGCACCGGGGAGCTGTTTTTT. The entire variable domain, with the rest obtained from reference TRBV28 and TRBJ2-2, is as follows: DVKVTQSSRYLVKRTGEKVFLECVQDMDHENMFWYRQDPGLGLRLIYFSYDVKMKEKGDIPEGYSVSREKKERFSLILESASTNQTSMYLCASTLQGSTGELFFGEGSRLTVL.